The 7 T cell receptor beta chains in this list originate from one sample, sequenced in a study of radiation and T cells in renal cell carcinoma. Time point: blood 2 weeks post-SBRT. Treatment meaning: 15 Gy SBRT to primary tumor, nephrectomy 4 weeks later. TCRdb's table, derived via immunoSEQ multiplex PCR, lists solely in-frame clones and lacks some. The sample gives roughly 120,000 clones, about 81% of which show up once; approximately 2% is in the top ten. Sequenced material: blood, taken from a patient whose treatment included radiotherapy and nephrectomy. These receptor sequences come from a woman aged 55-69 years with renal cell carcinoma.

The chain is built from TRBV5-1 and TRBJ1-2; 7 positions agree with TRBD1. Germline assignment: CDR1 SGHRS and CDR2 YFSETQ. The CDR3 covers 15 residues. Unmatched junction bases numbered 10, after V lost 1 base and J lost 7 bases. The chain's CDR3 is CASSLSTTGEAGYTF. The CDR3 DNA is TGCGCCAGCAGCTTGAGTACTACAGGGGAGGCTGGCTACACCTTC.

The V call is TRBV12-5, the J call TRBJ2-7; D may be TRBD2 (6 bases). CDR3 length: 12 amino acids. The germline gives CDR1 LGHNT, CDR2 FRNRAP. Trimming removed 5 bases at V and 4 bases at J, with 9 bases between. In DNA, the CDR3 is TGTGCTAGTGGTCTTGGAGGGTACGAGCAGTACTTC. The encoded protein is CASGLGGYEQYF.

This chain joins TRBV27 and TRBJ2-3; D is uncertain. The V gene's germline CDR1 is MNHEY and CDR2 SMNVEV (reference sequence). V lost 1 base and J 6 bases, leaving 5 bases between the germline ends. The CDR3 contains 12 residues. Written as DNA, the CDR3 is TGTGCCAGCAGTTTATATGGGGATACGCAGTATTTT. Amino acids: CASSLYGDTQYF.

The CDR3 region has the DNA TGCGCCAGCAGCCAAGGCGACAGGGAAACTCAGCCCCAGCATTTT. It translates to CASSQGDRETQPQHF. The rearrangement links TRBV4-1 to TRBJ1-5, with 7 nucleotides matching TRBD1. Germline CDR1 and CDR2: MGHRA and YSYEKL. V lost 1 base, J lost 6 bases, and 6 bases stayed unmatched. This CDR3 is built from 15 residues.

This chain links TRBV2 with TRBJ1-2; 7 positions match TRBD1. Germline V gene data show CDR1 as SNHLY and CDR2 as FYNNEI. Germline trimming cut 3 bases from V and 8 bases from J; bases unmatched to any gene: 6. The CDR3 extends over 13 amino acids. In DNA form, the CDR3 reads TGTGCCAGCAGTGATAGACAGGGTAGAGGCTACACCTTC. Encoded protein: CASSDRQGRGYTF.

The rearrangement uses TRBV7-3 and TRBJ1-1, with 8 nucleotides matching TRBD1. Trimming removed 5 bases from V and 5 bases from J; junction bases left unmatched: 4. CDR1 is SGHTA and CDR2 is FQGTGA in the germline V gene. The CDR3 totals 13 residues. The CDR3 region is CASSATGETEAFF. DNA for the CDR3: TGTGCCAGCAGCGCGACAGGGGAGACTGAAGCTTTCTTT.

This clone was found a few times. The J gene is TRBJ1-5, the V gene TRBV27, with D possibly matching TRBD1 (5 bases). Germline CDR1 is MNHEY and CDR2 is SMNVEV (reference sequence). The CDR3 length is 16 residues. The ends were cut back, 2 bases at V and 1 base at J, with 12 bases in the middle. The CDR3 DNA reads as TGTGCCAGCAGTTTACTAGGGGCGAGGAGCAATCAGCCCCAGCATTTT. It translates to CASSLLGARSNQPQHF.